Listed below are T cell receptor beta chains from one sample, sequenced in a study of cytomegalovirus exposure and HLA in healthy donors. TCRdb's table, derived via immunoSEQ multiplex PCR, lists solely in-frame clones and lacks some. The sample contains 95,000 to 100,000 clones, about 81% of which appear only once. The specimen sequenced was PBMCs. These receptors were collected from a man aged 50-60 years in good health and CMV-seronegative. CDR3s include the opening cysteine and the closing phenylalanine or tryptophan. A D gene is named only where the DNA matches it firmly. The size entry is marked missing in some rows and otherwise reads once, few, many or a size class.

d_call j_call clone_size v_call cdr3_nt cdr3_aa
NA TRBJ2-7 NA TRBV7-9 TGTGCCAGCATCCCTGCCCTTGCGCCGTCCTACGAGCAGTACTTC CASIPALAPSYEQYF
NA TRBJ2-3 NA TRBV27 TGTGCCAGCAGTCAAGGGGGAGATACGCAGTATTTT CASSQGGDTQYF
TRBD1 TRBJ1-2 NA TRBV4-1 TGCGCCAGCAGCCGACCCCTACAGGGGGGGAAAAACTATGGCTACACCTTC CASSRPLQGGKNYGYTF
TRBD2 TRBJ2-4 NA TRBV15 TGTGCCACCAGCAGAGATGCACTAGCGGCCAAAAACATTCAGTACTTC CATSRDALAAKNIQYF
NA TRBJ2-2 NA TRBV2 TGTGCCAGCACCCGCGTTGCCAACACCGGGGAGCTGTTTTTT CASTRVANTGELFF
NA TRBJ2-3 NA TRBV5-4 TGTGCCAGCAGCTTGATGACGAGCTTACAGGGAGATACGCAGTATTTT CASSLMTSLQGDTQYF
TRBD1 TRBJ1-1 NA TRBV5-1 TGCGCCAGCAGCGGGTCTAGGGACAGGGTGTCTGAAGCTTTCTTT CASSGSRDRVSEAFF
TRBD1 TRBJ1-6 NA TRBV2 TGTGCCAGCAGGGACAAACAGGGGGCGCGAAGTTCACCCCTCCACTTT CASRDKQGARSSPLHF
NA TRBJ2-3 NA TRBV18 TGTGCCAGCTCACCCGGAGGAGATACGCAGTATTTT CASSPGGDTQYF
NA TRBJ2-3 few TRBV28 TGTGCCAGCACCACCGGGCAGGGGCAAGATACGCAGTATTTT CASTTGQGQDTQYF
TRBD1 TRBJ1-5 once TRBV28 TGTGCCAGCAGTATTTTTCCAGGACAGGGGTTAAGTAATCAGCCCCAGCATTTT CASSIFPGQGLSNQPQHF
NA TRBJ1-1 once TRBV5-5 TGTGCCAGCAGCTTGGAGGCAGGGGCCCGTTCAGAAGCTTTCTTT CASSLEAGARSEAFF
NA TRBJ2-3 NA TRBV20-1 TGCAGTGCAGCCGCCGTAGATACGCAGTATTTT CSAAAVDTQYF
NA TRBJ1-4 NA TRBV5-6 TGTGCCAGCAGCTTCCCCGCTAGGGGAGAAAAACTGTTTTTT CASSFPARGEKLFF
TRBD2 TRBJ2-5 NA TRBV7-2 TGTGCCAGCAGCACGGGACTAGCGGGAGTTGCTGAGACCCAGTACTTC CASSTGLAGVAETQYF
NA TRBJ2-3 NA TRBV27 TGTGCCAGCAGTTTCCGGGGGGACAGGATTAGGACAGATACGCAGTATTTT CASSFRGDRIRTDTQYF
NA TRBJ1-2 few TRBV4-1 TGCGCCAGCAGCGGACAGCCAGGGGAGGGCTACACCTTC CASSGQPGEGYTF
NA TRBJ1-1 NA TRBV29-1 TGCAGCGTCATAACTCAGGGGAGCGGCGCTGAAGCTTTCTTT CSVITQGSGAEAFF